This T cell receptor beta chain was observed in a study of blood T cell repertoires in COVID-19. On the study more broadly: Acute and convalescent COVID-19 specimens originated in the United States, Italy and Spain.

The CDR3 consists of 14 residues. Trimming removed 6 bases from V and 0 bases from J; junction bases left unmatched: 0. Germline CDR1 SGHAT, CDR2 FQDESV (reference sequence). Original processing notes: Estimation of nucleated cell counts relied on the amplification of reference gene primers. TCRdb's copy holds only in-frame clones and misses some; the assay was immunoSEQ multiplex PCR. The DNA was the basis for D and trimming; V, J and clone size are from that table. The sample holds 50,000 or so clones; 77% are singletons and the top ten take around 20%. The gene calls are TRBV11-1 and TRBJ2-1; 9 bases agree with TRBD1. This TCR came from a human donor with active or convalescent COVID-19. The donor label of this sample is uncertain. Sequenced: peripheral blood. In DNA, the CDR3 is TGTGCCAGCAGGGACAGGGGCTCCTACAATGAGCAGTTCTTC. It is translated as CASRDRGSYNEQFF.